Below are 26 T cell receptor beta chains sequenced from a single sample in a study of shared clonotypes between healthy human individuals. TCRdb's copy holds only in-frame clones and misses some; the assay was immunoSEQ multiplex PCR. In the table there are approximately 2.3 million clones, 80% to 95% of which are singletons. The sequencing input was naive CD4+ T cells from PBMCs. As to subset: CD45RA+ positively selected. These receptor sequences come from a man younger than 35 in good health. Some clones in this sample may be carry-over from other donors' samples.

CDR3 residues: CASSQFSGHTDTQYF. CDR3 nucleotides: TGTGCCAGCAGCCAATTTAGCGGACACACAGATACGCAGTATTTT. The V and J genes are TRBV9 and TRBJ2-3; weak D call: TRBD2 (6 bases). There are 15 residues in the CDR3. Trimming removed 4 bases at V and 2 bases at J, with 14 bases between. Germline V CDR1 and CDR2: SGDLS, YYNGEE.

DNA for the CDR3: TGTGCCAGCAGTTCACGGACTAGCGGAATGAAGCTGTTTTTT. This sequence encodes CASSSRTSGMKLFF. The chain employs TRBV28 and TRBJ2-2; 10 nucleotides match TRBD2. Germline V gives CDR1 MDHEN, CDR2 SYDVKM. J lost 12 bases, V lost 4 bases, and 8 bases had no gene match. This CDR3 region has 14 residues. The full variable domain, rest sourced from reference TRBV28 and TRBJ2-2, is DVKVTQSSRYLVKRTGEKVFLECVQDMDHENMFWYRQDPGLGLRLIYFSYDVKMKEKGDIPEGYSVSREKKERFSLILESASTNQTSMYLCASSSRTSGMKLFFGEGSRLTVL.

This chain connects TRBV6-1 to TRBJ2-3; 9 bases line up with TRBD2. CDR3 length: 14 residues. V trimming: 6 bases; J trimming: 2 bases; junction bases outside the gene matches: 3. Germline CDR1 reads MNHNS; CDR2 reads SASEGT. The CDR3 spells CASSLAGYTDTQYF. In DNA, the CDR3 is TGTGCCAGCAGCCTAGCGGGATACACAGATACGCAGTATTTT.

The chain has TRBV2 and TRBJ1-2; D gene unclear. Germline V CDR1 and CDR2: SNHLY, FYNNEI. Deletions cut 5 bases from V and 4 bases from J, with 14 bases between. The CDR3 runs 14 residues. CDR3 coding DNA: TGTGCCAGCAGTCAGAACCCCCTGGTCTATGGCTACACCTTC. This encodes CASSQNPLVYGYTF.

The rearrangement uses TRBV5-8 and TRBJ1-1; tentatively, D is TRBD1 (5 bases). This CDR3 region has 14 residues. Between the trimmed V and J ends, which lost 4 bases and 2 bases, there was a span of 12 bases. Per the germline V gene, CDR1 is SGHTS and CDR2 is YDEGEE. The CDR3 here is CASSAAGLNTEAFF. The CDR3 nucleotides are TGTGCCAGCAGCGCCGCGGGACTCAACACTGAAGCTTTCTTT.

This clone was picked up one time. The rearrangement uses TRBV7-8 and TRBJ2-3; no definite D call. The germline V gene has CDR1 SGHVS and CDR2 FQNEAQ. The CDR3 extends over 12 amino acids. V gave up 7 bases and J gave up 5 bases, with 10 bases separating them. Written as DNA, the CDR3 is TGTGCCAGCACCAAAACGGGAGATACGCAGTATTTT. This sequence encodes CASTKTGDTQYF.

The rearrangement joins TRBV25-1 to TRBJ1-3; 7 bases are shared with TRBD1. The CDR3 consists of 16 residues. With V trimmed by 4 bases and J by 4 bases, 10 bases remained unmatched. Germline lookup yields CDR1 MGHDK and CDR2 SYGVNS. CDR3 bases: TGTGCCAGCAGTGGGAGGGGGCGTCTTGTAGGAAACACCATATATTTT. Amino acids: CASSGRGRLVGNTIYF.

The chain has TRBV5-4 and TRBJ2-3, with D possibly TRBD2 on 5 matching bases. The CDR3 runs 14 residues. Trimming left V 4 bases short and J 3 bases short, with 12 bases between. Germline lookup yields CDR1 SGHNT and CDR2 YYREEE (reference sequence). The CDR3: CASSPRERTDTQYF. The CDR3 DNA reads as TGTGCCAGCAGCCCCCGTGAGCGGACAGATACGCAGTATTTT.

The rearrangement joins TRBV6-1 to TRBJ1-1; TRBD1 might be the D (5 bases). The CDR3 runs 15 residues. Between the trimmed V and J ends, which lost 4 bases and 5 bases, there was a span of 17 bases. Germline CDR1 MNHNS, CDR2 SASEGT. The CDR3 protein is CASSVDPDGATEAFF. CDR3 nucleotides: TGTGCCAGCAGTGTGGACCCGGACGGGGCGACTGAAGCTTTCTTT.

The chain couples TRBV5-1 to TRBJ2-5; D is perhaps TRBD1 or TRBD2 (6 bases each). The CDR3 is 15 residues long. V lost 6 bases and J 4 bases, leaving 19 bases between the germline ends. Germline V gene lookup returns CDR1 SGHRS and CDR2 YFSETQ. This CDR3 reads CASNKDGGGGETQYF. The CDR3 DNA follows: TGCGCCAGCAATAAAGATGGTGGAGGGGGAGAGACCCAGTACTTC.

The CDR3 nucleotides read TGTGCCAGCAGCCCTGGGGCGGACAGGACGTCCTACGAGCAGTACTTC. Translating it yields CASSPGADRTSYEQYF. The chain employs TRBV11-2 and TRBJ2-7, with 7 positions matching TRBD1. Looked up from germline, CDR1 is SGHAT and CDR2 is FQNNGV. CDR3 length equals 16 residues. Germline trimming cut 5 bases from V and 1 base from J; bases unmatched to any gene: 11.

V and J are TRBV5-4 and TRBJ2-7; 8 nucleotides align to TRBD2. Trimming removed 6 bases from V and 3 bases from J; junction bases left unmatched: 14. The CDR3 consists of 16 residues. CDR1 SGHNT and CDR2 YYREEE come from the germline V gene (reference sequence). DNA of the CDR3: TGTGCCAGCACCACCGGGGGGGTGAGGGGCTTCTACGAGCAGTACTTC. Its protein product is CASTTGGVRGFYEQYF.

The chain has TRBV7-2 and TRBJ2-4; TRBD2 agrees at 11 bases. V was clipped by 1 base and J by 0 bases; unmatched bases: 5. Germline CDR1 is SGHTA and CDR2 is FQGNSA. This CDR3 region has 18 residues. This chain's CDR3 is CASSLGLAGPLAKNIQYF. Here the CDR3 DNA reads TGTGCCAGCAGCTTAGGACTAGCGGGACCACTAGCCAAAAACATTCAGTACTTC.

Concerning this clone: Other DNA sequences in this specimen translate into the identical CDR3. The chain recombines TRBV5-6 with TRBJ1-5; the D gene is possibly TRBD1 (6 bases). Per germline, CDR1 SGHDT and CDR2 YYEEEE. The CDR3 contains 14 residues. Trimming shortened V by 2 bases and J by 0 bases, and 6 bases separated the two germline ends. The DNA for the CDR3 is TGTGCCAGCAGCTTCAGGGGTAGCAATCAGCCCCAGCATTTT. Translating it yields CASSFRGSNQPQHF.

The chain links TRBV29-1 to TRBJ2-5; D possibly uses TRBD1 or TRBD2 (6 bases each). The DNA matches TRBJ2-7 better at its end, which makes the J call doubtful. Germline V gene data show CDR1 as SQVTM and CDR2 as ANQGSEA. The CDR3 extends over 12 amino acids. CDR3 region: CSVDTGGNEQYF. CDR3 nucleotide sequence: TGCAGCGTAGATACCGGGGGCAACGAGCAGTACTTC.

The gene calls are TRBV28 and TRBJ1-2; 12 nucleotides line up with TRBD1. CDR3 length: 14 residues. The V gene end was trimmed by 7 bases and the J gene end by 7 bases; junction bases not matched to a gene: 7. Germline V lookup: CDR1 MDHEN, CDR2 SYDVKM. CDR3 protein: CASNRDRGRLGYTF. The CDR3 nucleotides are TGTGCCAGCAACAGGGACAGGGGGCGCCTTGGCTACACCTTC.

This clone was observed once. This sample includes further DNA sequences coding for the same CDR3. This chain links TRBV2 with TRBJ1-2; D is uncertain. CDR1 is SNHLY and CDR2 is FYNNEI in the germline V gene. The CDR3 has 12 amino acids. V gave up 2 bases and J gave up 4 bases, with 5 bases separating them. Written as DNA, the CDR3 is TGTGCCAGCAGTGAACGGGGCTATGGCTACACCTTC. Translated: CASSERGYGYTF.

CDR3 nucleotides: TGTGCCAGCTCACTCTCCGACAGGGGGCTGAACACTGAAGCTTTCTTT. The encoded protein is CASSLSDRGLNTEAFF. The J gene is TRBJ1-1, the V gene TRBV18; 10 bases fit TRBD1. The CDR3 extends over 16 amino acids. V dropped 4 bases and J dropped 0; count of bases not matched to a gene: 5. Germline CDR1 reads KGHSH; CDR2 reads LQKENI.

The chain has TRBV9 and TRBJ2-5; TRBD2 matches at 15 bases. Germline V gives CDR1 SGDLS, CDR2 YYNGEE. V trimming: 3 bases; J trimming: 2 bases; junction bases outside the gene matches: 5. The CDR3 totals 17 residues. Here the CDR3 reads CASSAGLAGGLQETQYF. The CDR3 DNA is TGTGCCAGCAGCGCAGGACTAGCGGGAGGGCTTCAAGAGACCCAGTACTTC.

The chain recombines TRBV20-1 with TRBJ2-5, with D unclear. CDR3 length equals 11 residues. Trimming removed 6 bases from V and 5 bases from J, with 10 bases in between. Germline V CDR1 and CDR2: DFQATT, SNEGSKA (reference sequence). The CDR3 sequence is CSARTEETQYF. Here the CDR3 DNA reads TGCAGTGCCCGTACAGAGGAGACCCAGTACTTC.

The V gene is TRBV4-1, the J gene TRBJ1-2; D gene ambiguous. The length of the CDR3 is 17 residues. Trimming took off 4 bases at V and 3 bases at J, with 21 bases between the two ends. Germline V gene data show CDR1 as MGHRA and CDR2 as YSYEKL. CDR3 in DNA: TGCGCCAGCAGCCCCCGAGGTCTCTTTAGTAATTACTATGGCTACACCTTC. This sequence encodes CASSPRGLFSNYYGYTF.

This sequence joins TRBV6-6 and TRBJ1-2; a weak D match, TRBD1 (5 bases). The CDR3 contains 13 residues. Germline CDR1 and CDR2: MNHNY and SVGAGI (reference sequence). With 5 bases removed from V and 7 bases from J, the gap between germline ends came to 14 bases. DNA for the CDR3: TGTGCCAGCAGTCCGCGTACCAGGGTTGGCTACACCTTC. As protein: CASSPRTRVGYTF.

V is TRBV6-1 and J is TRBJ1-4; D unresolved. The CDR3 is made up of 14 amino acids. The ends were cut back, 2 bases at V and 7 bases at J, with 11 bases in the middle. Germline values: CDR1 MNHNS, CDR2 SASEGT. In DNA, the CDR3 is TGTGCCAGCAGTGAATTGGGCTTTGGTGAAAAACTGTTTTTT. Encoded protein: CASSELGFGEKLFF.

The CDR3 bases are TGTGCCAGCAGCTTGCCCGGGACTGCAAGGGATACGCAGTATTTT. Its protein product is CASSLPGTARDTQYF. The chain recombines TRBV5-4 with TRBJ2-3, with D possibly TRBD2 on 6 matching bases. V shed 1 base and J shed 6 bases, with 15 bases lying between them. The germline V gene encodes CDR1 SGHNT and CDR2 YYREEE (reference sequence). The CDR3 is 15 residues long.

This clone was counted a few times. This sequence joins TRBV7-3 and TRBJ2-2; 8 nucleotides match TRBD1. The CDR3 contains 14 residues. With 2 bases clipped from V and 4 bases from J, the junction kept 0 bases outside the gene matches. Per germline, CDR1 SGHTA and CDR2 FQGTGA. In DNA, the CDR3 is TGTGCCAGCAGCTTAGACAGGGGCACCGGGGAGCTGTTTTTT. Its protein product is CASSLDRGTGELFF.

This chain links TRBV29-1 with TRBJ2-6, with 8 bases aligning to TRBD1. CDR1 and CDR2 (germline): SQVTM, ANQGSEA. The CDR3 spans 13 residues. J lost 12 bases, V lost 6 bases, and 10 bases had no gene match. As DNA, the CDR3 is TGCAGCGTACGATCGGACAGGGCTCCCGTCCTGACTTTC. It encodes CSVRSDRAPVLTF.